The clone carrying this T cell receptor beta chain showed up many times. This specimen comes from a study of Graves' ophthalmopathy and Graves' hyperthyroidism. The CDR3 has 14 amino acids. Germline V CDR1 and CDR2: MGHRA, YSYEKL. Trimming removed 2 bases from V and 4 bases from J, with 12 bases in between. The authors amplified TCR beta CDR3 regions, and they did so from RNA transcripts for repertoire sequencing. HTBI-primed RT-PCR formed the first round, and a multiplex PCR formed the second. MiXCR was run by TCRdb on the multiplex PCR reads, yielding one entry per CDR3 protein. The sample holds some 210,000 distinct CDR3 sequences, approximately 28% seen once.

The specimen sequenced was peripheral blood. The rearrangement uses TRBV4-1 and TRBJ2-7, with a weak D call TRBD2 (6 bases). This clonotype originated in a man aged 45 to 65 with Graves' ophthalmopathy. CDR3 in amino acids: CASSQIPGRYEQYF. CDR3 nucleotide sequence: TGCGCCAGCAGCCAAATCCCTGGGAGGTACGAGCAGTACTTC.